Following are 29 T cell receptor beta chains from one sample sequenced in a study of blood T cells in healthy people across ages. The use of a sample-barcoded 5' primer and a J-beta primer mix characterized a second PCR of about 6 to 11 cycles. In TCRdb, the 5' RACE reads were re-called with MiXCR into one record per CDR3 protein. Found here are some 1.7 million distinct CDR3 sequences, approximately 30% of them singletons; the top ten hold less than 9.5%. The sequenced sample consisted of blood. Receptor source: a woman aged 25 to 39 in good health.

There are a few counts of this clonotype. The V gene is TRBV11-2, the J gene TRBJ2-1, with TRBD2 matching over 9 bases. The CDR3 loop spans 15 amino acids. The V gene's germline CDR1 is SGHAT and CDR2 FQNNGV. V lost 5 bases, J lost 6 bases, and 8 bases stayed unmatched. CDR3 sequence (DNA): TGTGCCAGCAGCGAGCCGGGACTAGCCGGCAATGAGCAGTTCTTC. Its translation is CASSEPGLAGNEQFF.

This clonotype appeared many times. This chain connects TRBV29-1 to TRBJ1-2; D perhaps matches TRBD1 (5 bases). Germline V gene lookup returns CDR1 SQVTM and CDR2 ANQGSEA. This CDR3 has 15 residues. V was cut by 1 base and J by 1 base, with 13 bases left in between. The CDR3 region is CSVEGGGDHNYGYTF. The CDR3 bases are TGCAGCGTTGAAGGGGGAGGGGACCATAACTATGGCTACACCTTC. Full variable domain (rest looked up from reference TRBV29-1 and TRBJ1-2): SAVISQKPSRDICQRGTSLTIQCQVDSQVTMMFWYRQQPGQSLTLIATANQGSEATYESGFVIDKFPISRPNLTFSTLTVSNMSPEDSSIYLCSVEGGGDHNYGYTFGSGTRLTVV.

V and J are TRBV19 and TRBJ2-3; D perhaps matches TRBD1 (5 bases). Germline CDR1 and CDR2: LNHDA and SQIVND (reference sequence). The CDR3 consists of 15 residues. Trimming stripped 6 bases from V and 0 bases from J, with 13 bases between. CDR3 coding DNA: TGTGCCAGTAGCCGTAGCAGGGTGAGCACAGATACGCAGTATTTT. It yields the protein CASSRSRVSTDTQYF.

Turning to this clonotype: A read error may explain this, as a much larger clone is one base away. The conserved closing phenylalanine or tryptophan is absent in this CDR3, likely reflecting a read error. The chain combines TRBV6-6 with TRBJ2-7; D remains ambiguous. The CDR3 totals 13 residues. CDR1 MNHNY and CDR2 SVGAGI come from the germline V gene (reference sequence). Trimming removed 6 bases at V and 8 bases at J, with 17 bases between. The CDR3 DNA reads as TGTGCCAGCAGCTTGACCGACGGTTACAAGCAGTACATC. This sequence encodes CASSLTDGYKQYI.

This clonotype was picked up a small number of times. Its ends do not fully match the called genes, so a read error is possible. This chain joins TRBV12-3 or TRBV12-4 and TRBJ2-7; D unclear. CDR3 length equals 12 residues. The DNA for the CDR3 is TGTGCCAGCAGTTTTTACAGCTACGAGCGGTACTTC. Protein product: CASSFYSYERYF.

The rearrangement joins TRBV6-1 to TRBJ2-1, with 7 bases that match TRBD1. J was trimmed by 6 bases and V by 8 bases; bases with no gene match: 19. CDR3 length: 17 residues. Germline V lookup: CDR1 MNHNS, CDR2 SASEGT. The CDR3 DNA reads TGTGCCAGCTCAGAATATAATTGGGGGACAGTCCCCAATGAGCAGTTCTTC. It codes for CASSEYNWGTVPNEQFF.

This clonotype has at least ten counts. This chain links TRBV29-1 with TRBJ2-5; D unclear. With 7 bases removed from V and 5 bases from J, the gap between germline ends came to 11 bases. The germline gives CDR1 SQVTM, CDR2 ANQGSEA. The CDR3 has 11 amino acids. CDR3 sequence (DNA): TGCAGCGGCCGGGTTGGCGAGACCCAGTACTTC. Translated, it gives CSGRVGETQYF. Based on the CDR3 plus reference TRBV29-1 and TRBJ2-5, the full variable domain is SAVISQKPSRDICQRGTSLTIQCQVDSQVTMMFWYRQQPGQSLTLIATANQGSEATYESGFVIDKFPISRPNLTFSTLTVSNMSPEDSSIYLCSGRVGETQYFGPGTRLLVL.

Only a few counts were recorded for this clonotype. The V gene is TRBV15, the J gene TRBJ1-5, with TRBD1 matching 8 bases. V lost 3 bases and J lost 7; bases outside the gene matches: 8. Germline values: CDR1 LNHNV, CDR2 YYDKDF (reference sequence). The CDR3 has 15 residues. CDR3 in DNA: TGTGCCACCAGCAGCCAAGACAGGGGTGGGCAGCCCCAGCATTTT. Translation: CATSSQDRGGQPQHF.

This clonotype was detected many times. This chain uses TRBV28 with TRBJ2-1, with D maybe TRBD2 (7 bases). The V and J ends lost 1 base and 7 bases respectively, with 20 bases between them. The length of the CDR3 is 17 residues. The germline gives CDR1 MDHEN, CDR2 SYDVKM. In nucleotides, the CDR3 is TGTGCCAGCAGTTTATTTCAGAGGTGGGGGGGCCTAAATGAGCAGTTCTTC. It is translated as CASSLFQRWGGLNEQFF.

Details on this clonotype: Possible read error: a much larger clone is one base away. The chain uses TRBV6-5 and TRBJ2-5; no definite D call. Looked up from germline, CDR1 is MNHEY and CDR2 is SVGAGI. This CDR3 spans 12 amino acids. CDR3 DNA: TGTGCCACAACAGATCCTCAAGAGACCCAGGACTTC. Translated: CATTDPQETQDF.

This clonotype occurred a few times. The CDR3 coding sequence is TGCGCCAGCAGCTTGCAGAGCCCCCGTGATACGCAGTATTTT. Protein sequence: CASSLQSPRDTQYF. The genes are TRBV5-1 and TRBJ2-3; D ambiguous. The CDR3 extends over 14 amino acids. From germline, CDR1 is SGHRS and CDR2 YFSETQ. Trimming cost V 1 base and J 6 bases, with 12 bases left between them.

This chain uses TRBV7-9 with TRBJ2-5; D is perhaps TRBD1 (5 bases). This CDR3 is 13 amino acids long. Trimming stripped 7 bases from V and 4 bases from J, with 13 bases between. The V gene's germline CDR1 is SEHNR and CDR2 FQNEAQ (reference sequence). CDR3 sequence reads: CASTGAASETQYF. The CDR3 DNA reads TGTGCCAGCACTGGGGCAGCTTCAGAGACCCAGTACTTC.

J is TRBJ2-7 and V is TRBV5-1; TRBD1 agrees at 11 bases. The CDR3 loop spans 16 amino acids. From germline, CDR1 is SGHRS and CDR2 YFSETQ. J lost 5 bases, V lost 0 bases, and 7 bases had no gene match. The CDR3 here is CASSLGTGGSFNEQYF. CDR3 nucleotides: TGCGCCAGCAGCTTGGGGACAGGGGGCTCTTTCAACGAGCAGTACTTC. Full variable domain (outside the CDR3, taken from reference TRBV5-1 and TRBJ2-7): KAGVTQTPRYLIKTRGQQVTLSCSPISGHRSVSWYQQTPGQGLQFLFEYFSETQRNKGNFPGRFSGRQFSNSRSEMNVSTLELGDSALYLCASSLGTGGSFNEQYFGPGTRLTVT.

In its sample, this clonotype was seen a few times. This chain connects TRBV29-1 to TRBJ1-5; 9 bases agree with TRBD1. CDR3 length: 12 residues. The germline V gene has CDR1 SQVTM and CDR2 ANQGSEA. The V gene end was trimmed by 6 bases and the J gene end by 5 bases; junction bases not matched to a gene: 2. The CDR3 DNA reads as TGCAGCGTCAGGGACAGGGATCAGCCCCAGCATTTT. Protein product: CSVRDRDQPQHF.

This clonotype occurred many times. This sequence joins TRBV4-3 and TRBJ2-3; 8 nucleotides match TRBD2. After removal of 0 bases from V and 6 bases from J, the junction contained 8 bases not matched to a gene. Germline loops: CDR1 LGHNA, CDR2 YSLEER. CDR3 length: 16 residues. The chain's CDR3 is CASSQEFQRERDTQYF. Here the CDR3 DNA reads TGCGCCAGCAGCCAAGAATTCCAGCGGGAGCGCGATACGCAGTATTTT.

J is TRBJ2-3 and V is TRBV4-3, with D possibly TRBD1 on 5 matching bases. Germline CDR1 reads LGHNA; CDR2 reads YSLEER. Trimming removed 4 bases from V and 4 bases from J, with 9 bases in between. This CDR3 has 13 residues. The CDR3 here is CASSRQRSDTQYF. CDR3 DNA sequence: TGCGCCAGCAGCCGACAGAGATCAGATACGCAGTATTTT.

The table lists this clonotype with many counts. V gene TRBV6-5 combines with J gene TRBJ1-4; no definite D call. CDR3 length equals 13 residues. Germline loops: CDR1 MNHEY, CDR2 SVGAGI. Trimming removed 6 bases from V and 8 bases from J, with 13 bases in between. CDR3 protein: CASRETKGEKLFF. The CDR3 region has the DNA TGTGCCAGCAGGGAAACAAAGGGCGAAAAACTGTTTTTT.

The V call is TRBV15, the J call TRBJ1-5; D remains ambiguous. Trimming cost V 4 bases and J 5 bases, with 9 bases left between them. The CDR3 has 13 residues. Germline V lookup: CDR1 LNHNV, CDR2 YYDKDF (reference sequence). Written as DNA, the CDR3 is TGTGCCACCAGCACTTTGCCCGATCAGCCCCAGCATTTT. Its protein is CATSTLPDQPQHF.

As concerns this clonotype: A much larger clonotype is one base distant, so this may be a read error. This sequence joins TRBV7-2 and TRBJ2-5, with D perhaps matching TRBD2 (6 bases). Trimming removed 5 bases at V and 11 bases at J, with 27 bases between. CDR3 length: 16 amino acids. The germline gives CDR1 SGHTA, CDR2 FQGNSA. In nucleotides, the CDR3 is TGTGCCAGCAGCCACCAAGGAGGGGCCACTATCGGGGAGCAGTACTTC. It encodes CASSHQGGATIGEQYF. The entire variable domain, with the rest obtained from reference TRBV7-2 and TRBJ2-5, is as follows: GAGVSQSPSNKVTEKGKDVELRCDPISGHTALYWYRQSLGQGLEFLIYFQGNSAPDKSGLPSDRFSAERTGGSVSTLTIQRTQQEDSAVYLCASSHQGGATIGEQYFGPGTRLLVL.

The J gene is TRBJ2-5, the V gene TRBV11-2; 9 nucleotides line up with TRBD1. The CDR3 has 15 residues. CDR1 is SGHAT and CDR2 is FQNNGV in the germline V gene. The ends lost 5 bases at V and 5 bases at J; junction bases unmatched: 9. CDR3 nucleotide sequence: TGTGCCAGCAGCGGGATGGGGACAGGGAAGGAGACCCAGTACTTC. This translates into CASSGMGTGKETQYF.

This clonotype was found once. This may be a read error, as it is one base from a much larger clone. The chain couples TRBV15 to TRBJ2-5, with 8 bases fitting TRBD1. J lost 11 bases, V lost 0 bases, and 17 bases had no gene match. Looked up from germline, CDR1 is LNHNV and CDR2 is YYDKDF (reference sequence). The CDR3 has 17 amino acids. The CDR3 reads CATSRDSGRQGLYGQYF. In DNA form, the CDR3 reads TGTGCCACCAGCAGAGATTCAGGGCGACAGGGGCTCTACGGGCAGTACTTC. The full variable domain, its missing parts supplied by reference TRBV15 and TRBJ2-5, is DAMVIQNPRYQVTQFGKPVTLSCSQTLNHNVMYWYQQKSSQAPKLLFHYYDKDFNNEADTPDNFQSRRPNTSFCFLDIRSPGLGDTAMYLCATSRDSGRQGLYGQYFGPGTRLLVL.

In this sample, this clonotype turned up many times. The gene calls are TRBV4-3 and TRBJ1-2; D not resolved. The V end was cut by 0 bases, the J end by 5 bases, with 10 bases between. Germline V gene lookup returns CDR1 LGHNA and CDR2 YSLEER. The length of the CDR3 is 14 residues. CDR3 bases: TGCGCCAGCAGCCAAGAACCAGATTCGTATGGCTACACCTTC. Protein product: CASSQEPDSYGYTF.

This chain joins TRBV11-1 and TRBJ2-7; 14 positions agree with TRBD2. Trimming at V came to 5 bases and at J to 3 bases, leaving 9 bases not matched to a gene. The germline CDR1 and CDR2 sequences are SGHAT and FQDESV (reference sequence). The CDR3 runs 17 residues. CDR3 in amino acids: CASSRTGLAGAYYEQYF. CDR3 DNA sequence: TGTGCCAGCAGCAGAACGGGACTAGCGGGAGCTTACTACGAGCAGTACTTC.

The chain employs TRBV28 and TRBJ2-1, with D possibly being TRBD1 (6 bases). The CDR3 spans 15 residues. Trimming removed 8 bases from V and 10 bases from J, with 24 bases in between. Per the germline V gene, CDR1 is MDHEN and CDR2 is SYDVKM. The CDR3 DNA sequence: TGTGCCAGCCTCTCAGCACAGGGAAGACGCTACGAGCAGTTCTTC. Protein: CASLSAQGRRYEQFF.

This sequence joins TRBV15 and TRBJ1-6; 9 nucleotides align to TRBD1. Germline V gene lookup returns CDR1 LNHNV and CDR2 YYDKDF (reference sequence). The V and J ends lost 5 bases and 6 bases, in that order; junction bases with no gene match: 5. The CDR3 contains 15 residues. The CDR3 protein is CATSVPTGGNSPLHF. As DNA, the CDR3 is TGTGCCACCAGCGTCCCGACAGGGGGTAATTCACCCCTCCACTTT.

This chain uses TRBV18 with TRBJ2-1; D perhaps matches TRBD1 (5 bases). Trimming took 0 bases from V and 7 from J, leaving 13 bases between them. This CDR3 region has 15 residues. Germline V gives CDR1 KGHSH, CDR2 LQKENI. The CDR3 reads CASSPPDNRRNEQFF. The CDR3 DNA reads as TGTGCCAGCTCACCACCGGACAATCGGCGGAATGAGCAGTTCTTC.

This clonotype was counted at least ten times. As DNA, the CDR3 is TGCAGCGTTGGACCGTTAGCGGGAGGGTACTACAATGAGCAGTTCTTC. Its protein is CSVGPLAGGYYNEQFF. The chain joins TRBV29-1 to TRBJ2-1; 11 nucleotides match TRBD2. The CDR3 has 16 residues. CDR1 is SQVTM and CDR2 is ANQGSEA in the germline V gene. V shed 4 bases and J 3 bases; nucleotides not matched to a gene: 8.

As to this clonotype: Its ends do not fully match the called genes, so a read error is possible. This chain connects TRBV12-3 or TRBV12-4 to TRBJ2-1, with 11 bases identical to TRBD2. The CDR3 covers 14 residues. The CDR3 reads CACSLTSGSYEQFF. The CDR3 DNA follows: TGTGCCTGCAGTTTAACTAGCGGGAGCTATGAGCAGTTCTTC.

This clonotype was seen at least ten times. CDR3 residues: CASSSDPGGSYEQYF. DNA of the CDR3: TGTGCCAGCAGCTCCGACCCCGGCGGCTCCTACGAGCAGTACTTC. The chain carries TRBV7-2 and TRBJ2-7, with D unresolved. There are 15 residues in the CDR3. Trimming took 4 bases from V and 0 from J, leaving 13 bases between them. The germline V gene encodes CDR1 SGHTA and CDR2 FQGNSA. Drawing the rest from reference TRBV7-2 and TRBJ2-7, the complete variable domain is GAGVSQSPSNKVTEKGKDVELRCDPISGHTALYWYRQSLGQGLEFLIYFQGNSAPDKSGLPSDRFSAERTGGSVSTLTIQRTQQEDSAVYLCASSSDPGGSYEQYFGPGTRLTVT.